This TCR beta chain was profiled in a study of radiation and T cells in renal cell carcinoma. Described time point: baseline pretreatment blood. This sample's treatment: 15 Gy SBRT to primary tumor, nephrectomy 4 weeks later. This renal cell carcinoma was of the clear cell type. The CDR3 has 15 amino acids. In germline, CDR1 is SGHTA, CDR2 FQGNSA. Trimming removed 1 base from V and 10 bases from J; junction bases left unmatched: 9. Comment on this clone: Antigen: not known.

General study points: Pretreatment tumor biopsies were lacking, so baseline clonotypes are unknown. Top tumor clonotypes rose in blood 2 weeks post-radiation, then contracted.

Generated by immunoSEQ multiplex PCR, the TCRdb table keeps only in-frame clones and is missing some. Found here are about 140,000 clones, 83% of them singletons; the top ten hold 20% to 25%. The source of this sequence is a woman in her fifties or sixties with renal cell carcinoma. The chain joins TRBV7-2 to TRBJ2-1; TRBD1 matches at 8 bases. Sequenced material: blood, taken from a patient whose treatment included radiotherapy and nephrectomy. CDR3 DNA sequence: TGTGCCAGCAGCTTAGGAATCTCGGGACAGGACGAGCAGTTCTTC. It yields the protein CASSLGISGQDEQFF.